The 21 T cell receptor beta chains given below trace back to one sample, sequenced in a study of PD-1 blockade in classical Hodgkin lymphoma. The time point is: newly diagnosed, previously untreated cHL patient sample. Method: immunoSEQ multiplex PCR; TCRdb's copy keeps in-frame clones and lacks some. The sample contains about 47,000 clones, more than 75% of which appear only once. Sample: peripheral blood mononuclear cells (PBMCs). The receptor source for this set is a human donor with classical Hodgkin lymphoma.

This rearrangement joins TRBV6-1 to TRBJ1-5; D call uncertain. Germline V gene data show CDR1 as MNHNS and CDR2 as SASEGT. The CDR3 contains 14 residues. V lost 1 base, J lost 4 bases, and 8 bases lay in between. CDR3 bases: TGTGCCAGCAGTGAAGTAGATTCTAATCAGCCCCAGCATTTT. It yields the protein CASSEVDSNQPQHF.

V is TRBV2 and J is TRBJ1-4; D gene unclear. The CDR3 spans 15 residues. V lost 4 bases and J 5 bases, leaving 14 bases between the germline ends. Germline values: CDR1 SNHLY, CDR2 FYNNEI. The CDR3 protein is CASSVESKRNEKLFF. In DNA, the CDR3 is TGTGCCAGCAGTGTTGAATCAAAACGGAATGAAAAACTGTTTTTT. The variable domain in full, completed from reference TRBV2 and TRBJ1-4, reads EPEVTQTPSHQVTQMGQEVILRCVPISNHLYFYWYRQILGQKVEFLVSFYNNEISEKSEIFDDQFSVERPDGSNFTLKIRSTKLEDSAMYFCASSVESKRNEKLFFGSGTQLSVL.

This chain links TRBV19 with TRBJ1-5; D remains unclear. V was cut by 7 bases and J by 0 bases, with 13 bases left in between. The CDR3 sequence is 15 residues long. The germline CDR1 and CDR2 sequences are LNHDA and SQIVND (reference sequence). This CDR3 reads CASKREGNSNQPQHF. In DNA, the CDR3 is TGTGCCAGTAAGCGGGAGGGAAATAGCAATCAGCCCCAGCATTTT.

The CDR3 DNA reads as TGTGCCAGCAGTCGCCCCCGGGACAGGGGACCGGGACTAGGGAGGGACACGGCCTACAATGAGCAGTTCTTC. It translates to CASSRPRDRGPGLGRDTAYNEQFF. V usage is TRBV2 and J usage is TRBJ2-1, with TRBD1 identical over 10 bases. Germline CDR1 is SNHLY and CDR2 is FYNNEI. There are 24 residues in the CDR3. V gave up 5 bases and J gave up 2 bases; unmatched junction bases: 30.

The chain joins TRBV2 to TRBJ2-3; D unresolved. V lost 1 base and J lost 6, with 17 bases in between. The CDR3 totals 16 residues. Per germline, CDR1 SNHLY and CDR2 FYNNEI. The CDR3 DNA sequence: TGTGCCAGCAGTGAAGTAGGTAGCTGGAAACTGGATACGCAGTATTTT. Residues: CASSEVGSWKLDTQYF.

The rearrangement uses TRBV28 and TRBJ1-4; 7 bases align to TRBD1. The germline V gene has CDR1 MDHEN and CDR2 SYDVKM. This CDR3 spans 15 amino acids. With 7 bases clipped from V and 6 bases from J, the junction kept 11 bases outside the gene matches. The CDR3 loop is CASNPEGAGDEKLFF. DNA of the CDR3: TGTGCCAGCAACCCGGAGGGGGCCGGAGATGAAAAACTGTTTTTT. Drawing the rest from reference TRBV28 and TRBJ1-4, the complete variable domain is DVKVTQSSRYLVKRTGEKVFLECVQDMDHENMFWYRQDPGLGLRLIYFSYDVKMKEKGDIPEGYSVSREKKERFSLILESASTNQTSMYLCASNPEGAGDEKLFFGSGTQLSVL.

This clone was seen a single time. V and J are TRBV5-1 and TRBJ2-1; D might be TRBD1 or TRBD2, each matching 5 bases. Germline V gene sequence: CDR1 SGHRS, CDR2 YFSETQ. V shed 4 bases and J shed 6 bases, with 17 bases lying between them. This CDR3 spans 15 amino acids. The CDR3 loop is CASSPRDPTSNEQFF. The CDR3 nucleotides read TGCGCCAGCAGCCCCCGGGACCCAACCTCCAATGAGCAGTTCTTC.

This chain uses TRBV7-2 with TRBJ2-3, with 7 bases matching TRBD1. After removal of 5 bases from V and 4 bases from J, the junction contained 9 bases not matched to a gene. CDR3 length: 15 amino acids. Germline CDR1 and CDR2: SGHTA and FQGNSA. The CDR3 DNA follows: TGTGCCAGCAGCCCTACAGGGGTTGCGGCAGATACGCAGTATTTT. Residues: CASSPTGVAADTQYF.

This rearrangement joins TRBV20-1 to TRBJ2-7; D is ambiguous. CDR3 length equals 10 residues. V was clipped by 3 bases and J by 3 bases, with 3 bases between them. The germline gives CDR1 DFQATT, CDR2 SNEGSKA (reference sequence). CDR3 nucleotide sequence: TGCAGTGCTAGCAGCTACGAGCAGTACTTC. The encoded protein is CSASSYEQYF.

The chain links TRBV19 to TRBJ2-3; 7 bases map to TRBD1. V lost 4 bases to trimming and J lost 0 bases; unmatched junction nucleotides: 4. CDR1 and CDR2 (germline): LNHDA, SQIVND (reference sequence). The CDR3 runs 15 residues. CDR3 protein: CASSTRDSSTDTQYF. CDR3 nucleotide sequence: TGTGCCAGTAGTACCCGGGACAGCAGCACAGATACGCAGTATTTT.

This clone has just one count. A read error may account for a junction end that differs from germline. The CDR3 nucleotides read TGTGCCAGCAGTGTAAACGACCCGGGACAGAGAAACTTC. Translation gives CASSVNDPGQRNF. The chain has TRBV6-1 and TRBJ2-7; 7 nucleotides agree with TRBD1. The CDR3 contains 13 residues. Per germline, CDR1 MNHNS and CDR2 SASEGT.

The rearrangement uses TRBV19 and TRBJ2-1; 10 bases fit TRBD2. The CDR3 loop spans 19 amino acids. Germline CDR1 reads LNHDA; CDR2 reads SQIVND (reference sequence). Losses at the gene ends were 7 bases for V and 0 bases for J; bases not matched to a gene: 15. The CDR3 DNA reads TGTGCCAGTATGGCCCCTGGACTAGCGGTTCAGAGCTCCTACAATGAGCAGTTCTTC. It yields the protein CASMAPGLAVQSSYNEQFF.

The chain uses TRBV29-1 and TRBJ1-2; the D gene is possibly TRBD1 (5 bases). In germline, CDR1 is SQVTM, CDR2 ANQGSEA. Trimming pared 0 bases from V and 7 bases from J, leaving 15 bases between. CDR3 length: 14 residues. CDR3 protein: CSVEETGREGGYTF. DNA for the CDR3: TGCAGCGTTGAAGAAACCGGCAGGGAAGGTGGCTACACCTTC.

The chain links TRBV6-1 to TRBJ1-4; a possible D gene is TRBD1 (6 bases). The CDR3 has 15 residues. Between the trimmed V and J ends, which lost 0 bases and 8 bases, there was a span of 13 bases. Germline loops: CDR1 MNHNS, CDR2 SASEGT. The CDR3 is CASSEAPAGAEKLFF. CDR3 nucleotide sequence: TGTGCCAGCAGTGAAGCCCCGGCAGGGGCCGAAAAACTGTTTTTT.

The rearrangement links TRBV30 to TRBJ2-3, with TRBD2 matching 8 bases. CDR3 length: 15 amino acids. Looked up from germline, CDR1 is GTSNPN and CDR2 is SVGIG (reference sequence). Trimming took 4 bases from V and 0 from J; bases not matched to a gene: 6. CDR3 protein: CAWNSGSASTDTQYF. The CDR3 bases are TGTGCCTGGAACAGCGGGAGCGCTAGCACAGATACGCAGTATTTT.

The chain links TRBV19 to TRBJ2-7, with no clear D. Germline V gene sequence: CDR1 LNHDA, CDR2 SQIVND (reference sequence). CDR3 length equals 13 residues. V dropped 3 bases and J dropped 2 bases, with 8 bases sitting between them. The CDR3 bases are TGTGCCAGTAGTATCGCAGGTCCCTACGAGCAGTACTTC. Protein sequence: CASSIAGPYEQYF.

The rearrangement joins TRBV7-9 to TRBJ2-1; no definite D call. Trimming took 4 bases from V and 4 from J, leaving 17 bases between them. From germline, CDR1 is SEHNR and CDR2 FQNEAQ (reference sequence). There are 16 residues in the CDR3. The CDR3 region has the DNA TGTGCCAGCAGCTCGAACGACAAGTCCCCTTACAATGAGCAGTTCTTC. Translating it yields CASSSNDKSPYNEQFF.

This chain connects TRBV7-3 to TRBJ2-1; tentative D call: TRBD2 (6 bases). Trimming pared 1 base from V and 0 bases from J, leaving 10 bases between. The CDR3 has 16 residues. The germline gives CDR1 SGHTA, CDR2 FQGTGA. The CDR3 here is CASSLMGRGSYNEQFF. CDR3 bases: TGTGCCAGCAGCTTAATGGGGCGGGGCTCCTACAATGAGCAGTTCTTC.

This rearrangement joins TRBV28 to TRBJ2-2, with D possibly being TRBD1 (5 bases). CDR1 MDHEN and CDR2 SYDVKM come from the germline V gene. The CDR3 consists of 15 residues. V lost 2 bases, J lost 4 bases, and 11 bases lay in between. CDR3 bases: TGTGCCAGCAGTTTAAGAGACAGAATCACCGGGGAGCTGTTTTTT. Protein sequence: CASSLRDRITGELFF.

The gene calls are TRBV7-8 and TRBJ2-1, with a tentative D call TRBD2 (6 bases). V lost 5 bases and J 0 bases, leaving 11 bases between the germline ends. The CDR3 runs 15 residues. From germline, CDR1 is SGHVS and CDR2 FQNEAQ. The chain's CDR3 is CASSRTTSSYNEQFF. DNA of the CDR3: TGTGCCAGCAGCAGGACTACAAGCTCCTACAATGAGCAGTTCTTC.

In DNA, the CDR3 is TGTGCCAGTCAGGGGGAAAAACTGTTTTTT. This sequence encodes CASQGEKLFF. The chain joins TRBV7-9 to TRBJ1-4, with D possibly matching TRBD1 (6 bases). V dropped 9 bases and J dropped 8 bases, with 7 bases sitting between them. Germline V gene sequence: CDR1 SEHNR, CDR2 FQNEAQ (reference sequence). CDR3 length equals 10 residues.